Sequencing of this TCR beta chain was carried out in a study of control samples from healthy donors and cancer patients. The table came from immunoSEQ multiplex PCR; TCRdb's copy has only in-frame clones and leaves some out. The profile shows roughly 120,000 clones, approximately 92% of them singletons. V gave up 3 bases and J gave up 3 bases; unmatched junction bases: 6. CDR3 size: 16 residues. The V gene's germline CDR1 is SGHAT and CDR2 FQNNGV. J is TRBJ2-3 and V is TRBV11-2; 10 bases are shared with TRBD2. Sequenced material: PBMCs. This sequence was found in a woman aged 45-60 years with colorectal cancer. The CDR3 nucleotides are TGTGCCAGCAGCTTTCCTAGCGGGAGTAAGACAGATACGCAGTATTTT. It codes for CASSFPSGSKTDTQYF.